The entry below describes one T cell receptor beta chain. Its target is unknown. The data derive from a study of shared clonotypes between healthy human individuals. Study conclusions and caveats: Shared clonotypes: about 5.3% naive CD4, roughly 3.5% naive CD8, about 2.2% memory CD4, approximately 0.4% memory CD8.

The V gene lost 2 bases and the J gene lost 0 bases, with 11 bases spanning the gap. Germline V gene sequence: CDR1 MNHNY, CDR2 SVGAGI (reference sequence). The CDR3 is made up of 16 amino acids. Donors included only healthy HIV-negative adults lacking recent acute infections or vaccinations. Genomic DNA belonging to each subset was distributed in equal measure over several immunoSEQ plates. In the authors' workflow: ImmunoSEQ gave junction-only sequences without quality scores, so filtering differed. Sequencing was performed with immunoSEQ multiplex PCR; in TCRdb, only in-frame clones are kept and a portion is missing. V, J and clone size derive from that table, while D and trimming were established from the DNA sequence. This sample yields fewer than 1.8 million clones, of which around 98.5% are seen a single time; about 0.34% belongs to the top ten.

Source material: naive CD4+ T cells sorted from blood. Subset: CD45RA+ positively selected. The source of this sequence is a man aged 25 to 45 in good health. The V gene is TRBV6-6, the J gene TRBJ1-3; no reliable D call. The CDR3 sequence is CASSYPPTDSGNTIYF. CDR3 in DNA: TGTGCCAGCAGTTACCCCCCGACGGACTCTGGAAACACCATATATTTT.